A selection of T cell receptor beta chains follows, all from one sample in a study of PD-1 blockade in classical Hodgkin lymphoma. The assay was immunoSEQ multiplex PCR, and TCRdb's table has in-frame clones only and misses some. The sample includes 11,000 to 15,000 clones, around 84% seen only once; the top ten take roughly 4.4%. The sequencing here drew on peripheral blood mononuclear cells (PBMCs), taken at baseline. All receptors derive from a human donor with classical Hodgkin lymphoma. Both conserved end residues are part of each CDR3. The order of the fields is V gene, clone size, D gene, J gene, CDR3 protein, CDR3 DNA. A D gene is named only where the DNA matches it firmly. Size is omitted from some rows. Given values are once, few, many or a class for expanded clones.

TRBV5-5,once,-,TRBJ1-5,CASSLHRDQPQHF,TGTGCCAGCAGCTTGCACAGGGATCAGCCCCAGCATTTT
TRBV2,-,-,TRBJ2-4,CASKINSFAKNIQYF,TGTGCCAGCAAGATCAACTCCTTTGCCAAAAACATTCAGTACTTC
TRBV27,-,-,TRBJ1-1,CASSLMLNTEAFF,TGTGCCAGCAGTTTAATGTTGAACACTGAAGCTTTCTTT
TRBV6-4,once,-,TRBJ1-4,CASKEERVGEKLFF,TGTGCCAGCAAGGAGGAAAGGGTCGGTGAAAAACTGTTTTTT
TRBV18,-,-,TRBJ2-1,CASSPGVSSYNEQFF,TGTGCCAGCTCACCAGGGGTATCCTCCTACAATGAGCAGTTCTTC
TRBV9,-,-,TRBJ2-1,CASSVGGASYNEQFF,TGTGCCAGCAGCGTAGGAGGCGCCTCCTACAATGAGCAGTTCTTC
TRBV5-8,once,-,TRBJ1-2,CASSRRDIHLMGYTF,TGTGCCAGCAGCCGTCGGGACATCCACTTAATGGGCTACACCTTC
TRBV6-6,-,-,TRBJ1-1,CASSRGKGTEAFF,TGTGCCAGCAGTCGAGGTAAGGGGACTGAAGCTTTCTTT
TRBV30,-,-,TRBJ2-7,CAFYGATYEQYF,TGTGCCTTTTATGGGGCGACCTACGAGCAGTACTTC
TRBV2,-,-,TRBJ1-5,CASSEAGRGQPQHF,TGTGCCAGCAGTGAAGCCGGGAGGGGGCAGCCCCAGCATTTT
TRBV4-2,few,-,TRBJ2-1,CASSQVGSGLYNEQFF,TGTGCCAGCAGCCAAGTAGGGAGCGGGCTATACAATGAGCAGTTCTTC
TRBV25-1,-,TRBD1,TRBJ1-6,CASSGQGALPLHF,TGTGCCAGCAGTGGACAGGGGGCTCTACCCCTCCACTTT
TRBV7-3,-,TRBD1,TRBJ1-2,CASSPGTGGYGYTF,TGTGCCAGCAGCCCCGGGACAGGGGGCTATGGCTACACCTTC
TRBV27,-,-,TRBJ2-7,CASSLMGFSYEQYF,TGTGCCAGCAGTTTAATGGGGTTTTCCTACGAGCAGTACTTC
TRBV9,few,TRBD2,TRBJ2-1,CASTRTGLAGEGGNEQFF,TGTGCCAGCACCCGAACAGGTCTAGCGGGAGAGGGTGGGAATGAGCAGTTCTTC
TRBV6-6,-,TRBD1,TRBJ2-1,CASSLQGPYNEQFF,TGTGCCAGCAGTCTACAGGGGCCTTACAATGAGCAGTTCTTC
TRBV4-3,-,-,TRBJ1-5,CASSQDGGVDQPQHF,TGCGCCAGCAGCCAAGATGGCGGTGTAGATCAGCCCCAGCATTTT
TRBV6-5,-,-,TRBJ1-1,CASSFAEGAEAFF,TGTGCCAGCAGTTTCGCGGAGGGGGCTGAAGCTTTCTTT
TRBV11-3,-,-,TRBJ2-3,CASSFGQFTDTQYF,TGTGCCAGCAGCTTTGGGCAGTTCACAGATACGCAGTATTTT
TRBV7-2,-,TRBD2,TRBJ2-5,CASSASGGETQYF,TGTGCCAGCAGTGCTAGCGGCGGAGAGACCCAGTACTTC
TRBV7-9,-,TRBD2,TRBJ2-6,CASSSPTGGTSGANVLTF,TGTGCCAGCAGCTCCCCTACGGGGGGGACCTCTGGGGCCAACGTCCTGACTTTC
TRBV5-1,-,TRBD2,TRBJ2-2,CASRTSGLTGELFF,TGCGCCAGCAGAACTAGCGGATTAACCGGGGAGCTGTTTTTT
TRBV5-1,once,TRBD1,TRBJ1-2,CASSKTGGDYGYTF,TGCGCCAGCAGCAAGACAGGGGGCGACTATGGCTACACCTTC
TRBV28,-,TRBD1,TRBJ2-1,CASSLPGGYNEQFF,TGTGCCAGCAGTTTGCCAGGGGGATACAATGAGCAGTTCTTC
TRBV7-6,-,-,TRBJ2-7,CASSLEVRGYEQYF,TGTGCCAGCAGCTTAGAGGTCAGGGGCTACGAGCAGTACTTC
TRBV5-1,-,TRBD1,TRBJ2-3,CASSSTGVAQYF,TGCGCCAGCAGCTCCACAGGGGTAGCGCAGTATTTT
TRBV30,-,TRBD2,TRBJ2-1,CAWSEPAGNGYNEQFF,TGTGCCTGGAGTGAACCAGCGGGGAATGGTTACAATGAGCAGTTCTTC
TRBV4-1,-,TRBD2,TRBJ2-7,CASSQEESGELSYEQYF,TGCGCCAGCAGCCAGGAGGAAAGCGGGGAGCTCTCCTACGAGCAGTACTTC
TRBV7-9,-,-,TRBJ1-1,CASSLRGGHTEAFF,TGTGCCAGCAGCTTAAGAGGGGGACACACTGAAGCTTTCTTT
TRBV7-9,-,-,TRBJ2-2,CASSLAGQVRSGELFF,TGTGCCAGCAGCTTAGCGGGGCAGGTGCGGTCCGGGGAGCTGTTTTTT
TRBV2,-,TRBD1,TRBJ2-1,CASSEKGQGGREQFF,TGTGCCAGCAGTGAAAAGGGACAGGGGGGTCGTGAGCAGTTCTTC
TRBV11-2,-,-,TRBJ1-1,CASSLVGALRMNTEAFF,TGTGCCAGCAGCTTAGTTGGAGCCCTCCGCATGAACACTGAAGCTTTCTTT
TRBV6-5,-,-,TRBJ1-2,CASSYSRDLGGYTF,TGTGCCAGCAGTTACTCCAGGGACCTCGGTGGCTACACCTTC
TRBV5-1,-,-,TRBJ2-2,CASSLAGLTGELFF,TGCGCCAGCAGCTTGGCGGGTTTAACCGGGGAGCTGTTTTTT
TRBV5-8,-,-,TRBJ1-2,CASSLRGYYGYTF,TGTGCCAGCAGCTTGAGGGGATACTATGGCTACACCTTC
TRBV4-2,-,TRBD2,TRBJ2-5,CASSQGLGTSGRVAETQYF,TGTGCCAGCAGCCAAGGCCTCGGGACTAGCGGGAGGGTCGCGGAGACCCAGTACTTC
TRBV9,-,-,TRBJ2-5,CASSVEGHNQETQYF,TGTGCCAGCAGCGTAGAGGGACACAATCAAGAGACCCAGTACTTC
TRBV29-1,-,-,TRBJ1-1,CSVGSEDVNTEAFF,TGCAGCGTTGGATCGGAGGACGTGAACACTGAAGCTTTCTTT
TRBV14,-,-,TRBJ2-1,CASSQGGFYNEQFF,TGTGCCAGCAGCCAAGGAGGGTTCTACAATGAGCAGTTCTTC
TRBV15,-,-,TRBJ2-7,CATSRDRSYEQYF,TGTGCCACCAGCAGAGACAGGAGCTACGAGCAGTACTTC
TRBV7-2,-,-,TRBJ1-2,CASSLDGGSYGYTF,TGTGCCAGCAGCTTAGACGGGGGGTCCTATGGCTACACCTTC
TRBV13,-,-,TRBJ2-1,CASSAQGTYNEQFF,TGTGCCAGCAGCGCCCAGGGAACTTACAATGAGCAGTTCTTC
TRBV11-3,-,-,TRBJ1-1,CASSLGQGHTEAFF,TGTGCCAGCAGCTTGGGGCAGGGGCACACTGAAGCTTTCTTT
TRBV5-6,-,-,TRBJ2-5,CASSLLVRETQYF,TGTGCCAGCAGCTTGTTGGTGAGGGAGACCCAGTACTTC
TRBV7-2,-,-,TRBJ1-6,CASSLGASPLHF,TGTGCCAGCAGCTTAGGAGCTTCACCCCTCCACTTT
TRBV7-3,-,-,TRBJ2-5,CASSSPASETQYF,TGTGCCAGCAGCTCCCCGGCGTCGGAGACCCAGTACTTC
TRBV19,-,TRBD1,TRBJ2-1,CASSIRDRHSYNEQFF,TGTGCCAGTAGTATCAGGGACAGGCACTCCTACAATGAGCAGTTCTTC
TRBV6-6,-,-,TRBJ2-1,CASSYTSRTEEQFF,TGTGCCAGCAGTTACACCTCTCGGACAGAAGAGCAGTTCTTC